What follows are 17 T cell receptor beta chains derived from one specimen sequenced in a study of early T cells in non-severe SARS-CoV-2 infection. Each CDR3 protein gets one entry after TCRdb re-called the 5' RACE reads with MiXCR. The top ten hold more than 13% of the sample, which has some 76,000 distinct CDR3 sequences, around 13% seen once. Material: whole blood. These TCRs come from an adult who was a healthcare worker with PCR-confirmed SARS-CoV-2 infection or an uninfected control (not recorded which).

J is TRBJ1-5 and V is TRBV6-2 or TRBV6-3, with D perhaps TRBD1 (5 bases). CDR3 length: 15 residues. CDR1 MNHEY and CDR2 SVGEGT come from the germline V gene. V was trimmed by 4 bases and J by 2 bases, leaving 12 bases between them. DNA for the CDR3: TGTGCCAGCAGTTCCCACGGGACGGGCAATCAGCCCCAGCATTTT. Its protein product is CASSSHGTGNQPQHF.

The chain is built from TRBV29-1 and TRBJ1-1; D perhaps matches TRBD1 (5 bases). V was pared by 0 bases and J by 6 bases, with 20 bases between. The germline V gene encodes CDR1 SQVTM and CDR2 ANQGSEA. This CDR3 has 16 amino acids. The DNA for the CDR3 is TGCAGCGTTGAAGATCGGGGGATCGCTCAAGGGGCTGAAGCTTTCTTT. Translating it yields CSVEDRGIAQGAEAFF.

Ten or more counts support this clonotype. The genes are TRBV28 and TRBJ1-1; 7 bases map to TRBD1. Trimming took 8 bases from V and 5 from J; bases not matched to a gene: 14. The germline V gene has CDR1 MDHEN and CDR2 SYDVKM. There are 15 residues in the CDR3. In DNA, the CDR3 is TGTGCCAGCCTCCGTGGAGGGGGCAGGTGGACTGAAGCTTTCTTT. Translating gives CASLRGGGRWTEAFF.

The CDR3 sequence is CASSYSTGNEQYF. In DNA, the CDR3 is TGTGCCAGCAGTTACTCGACGGGGAACGAGCAGTACTTC. The chain combines TRBV6-2 or TRBV6-3 with TRBJ2-7, with TRBD2 as a possible D gene (5 bases). The germline CDR1 and CDR2 sequences are MNHEY and SVGEGT. V gave up 0 bases and J gave up 5 bases, with 8 bases separating them. The CDR3 covers 13 residues.

This clonotype was seen at least ten times. V usage is TRBV5-4 and J usage is TRBJ1-2; the D gene is possibly TRBD1 (5 bases). This CDR3 comprises 15 residues. From germline, CDR1 is SGHNT and CDR2 YYREEE (reference sequence). V gave up 0 bases and J gave up 4 bases, with 13 bases separating them. The DNA of the CDR3 is TGTGCCAGCAGCTTGGCCACCCAGGGATTCTATGGCTACACCTTC. Protein product: CASSLATQGFYGYTF.

The V gene is TRBV7-8, the J gene TRBJ2-3; TRBD1 matches at 9 bases. J lost 2 bases, V lost 10 bases, and 10 bases had no gene match. Per the germline V gene, CDR1 is SGHVS and CDR2 is FQNEAQ. This CDR3 spans 15 amino acids. The CDR3 coding sequence is TGTGCCACAACCCTTGGACAGGGGAACACAGATACGCAGTATTTT. Amino acids: CATTLGQGNTDTQYF.

This clonotype appeared a few times. Here the CDR3 reads CARSLATGVTSTDTQYF. Written as DNA, the CDR3 is TGTGCCAGAAGCCTGGCCACGGGGGTAACTAGCACAGATACGCAGTATTTT. The chain recombines TRBV5-3 with TRBJ2-3; weak D call: TRBD2 (6 bases). TRBV5-3 is an open reading frame, and its role is uncertain. V lost 4 bases, J lost 0 bases, and 18 bases lay in between. The CDR3 sequence is 17 residues long.

This clonotype has ten or more counts. The chain recombines TRBV18 with TRBJ2-3; D remains unclear. Germline loops: CDR1 KGHSH, CDR2 LQKENI. The CDR3 is made up of 14 amino acids. Trimming removed 3 bases from V and 1 base from J, with 8 bases in between. The CDR3 DNA is TGTGCCAGCTCACCCGAAAGGGGCACAGATACGCAGTATTTT. Translated: CASSPERGTDTQYF.

This rearrangement joins TRBV7-9 to TRBJ2-3, with D possibly being TRBD1 (6 bases). This CDR3 contains 17 residues. Trimming removed 5 bases at V and 3 bases at J, with 21 bases between. Germline loops: CDR1 SEHNR, CDR2 FQNEAQ (reference sequence). The CDR3 loop reads CASSTRLDRPGTDTQYF. CDR3 nucleotides: TGTGCCAGCAGCACCCGGCTAGACAGGCCAGGGACAGATACGCAGTATTTT.

This clonotype was counted only a few times. The rearrangement uses TRBV6-6 and TRBJ2-3; unclear D gene. The CDR3 is 14 residues long. Germline V gene lookup returns CDR1 MNHNY and CDR2 SVGAGI (reference sequence). The V end was cut by 1 base, the J end by 2 bases, with 7 bases between. The CDR3 protein is CASSYLGPTDTQYF. CDR3 coding DNA: TGTGCCAGCAGTTACTTAGGTCCCACAGATACGCAGTATTTT.

In this sample, this clonotype turned up a few times. V gene TRBV28 combines with J gene TRBJ2-7; D remains unclear. The CDR3 extends over 13 amino acids. CDR1 MDHEN and CDR2 SYDVKM come from the germline V gene. The germline V and J ends were trimmed by 5 bases and 6 bases, with 14 bases remaining between them. The CDR3 loop reads CASSPGPRGEQYF. Written as DNA, the CDR3 is TGTGCCAGCAGTCCTGGGCCTCGCGGCGAGCAGTACTTC. The full variable domain, its missing parts supplied by reference TRBV28 and TRBJ2-7, is DVKVTQSSRYLVKRTGEKVFLECVQDMDHENMFWYRQDPGLGLRLIYFSYDVKMKEKGDIPEGYSVSREKKERFSLILESASTNQTSMYLCASSPGPRGEQYFGPGTRLTVT.

Many counts were recorded for this clonotype. The chain is built from TRBV5-1 and TRBJ2-3; D gene uncertain. Germline CDR1 reads SGHRS; CDR2 reads YFSETQ. V was cut by 0 bases and J by 4 bases, with 12 bases left in between. The CDR3 covers 15 residues. The CDR3 loop is CASSLGGRWPDTQYF. The CDR3 nucleotides are TGCGCCAGCAGCTTGGGGGGAAGATGGCCAGATACGCAGTATTTT.

This clonotype was observed a handful of times. The genes are TRBV7-2 and TRBJ1-5, with a weak D call TRBD1 (5 bases). The V end was cut by 4 bases, the J end by 0 bases, with 7 bases between. Germline lookup yields CDR1 SGHTA and CDR2 FQGNSA. This CDR3 contains 14 residues. The CDR3 spells CASSSTGSNQPQHF. CDR3 in DNA: TGTGCCAGCAGCTCCACAGGTAGCAATCAGCCCCAGCATTTT.

This clonotype appeared a few times. This chain uses TRBV9 with TRBJ2-5; either TRBD1 or TRBD2 may supply D (5 bases each). Trimming stripped 4 bases from V and 10 bases from J, with 17 bases between. Germline CDR1 reads SGDLS; CDR2 reads YYNGEE. CDR3 size: 13 residues. This CDR3 is CASSPGKGADQYF. The DNA for the CDR3 is TGTGCCAGCAGCCCCGGGAAAGGGGCGGACCAGTACTTC.

The gene calls are TRBV19 and TRBJ1-2, with D hard to call. The V gene's germline CDR1 is LNHDA and CDR2 SQIVND (reference sequence). The CDR3 is made up of 13 amino acids. Trimming stripped 7 bases from V and 2 bases from J, with 11 bases between. DNA for the CDR3: TGTGCCAGTACCCCCGGAGGGAACTATGGCTACACCTTC. Translated, it gives CASTPGGNYGYTF.

The chain combines TRBV2 with TRBJ2-4; D may be TRBD1 (6 bases). Germline CDR1 is SNHLY and CDR2 is FYNNEI. V was pared by 3 bases and J by 9 bases, with 15 bases between. The CDR3 runs 14 residues. CDR3 in amino acids: CASSEGAMAFIQYF. The CDR3 DNA reads as TGTGCCAGCAGTGAGGGGGCAATGGCGTTCATTCAGTACTTC.

This clonotype was seen many times. This chain uses TRBV5-5 with TRBJ2-2; D is tentatively TRBD1 or TRBD2 (5 bases each). This CDR3 spans 14 amino acids. Looked up from germline, CDR1 is SGHKS and CDR2 is YYEKEE (reference sequence). The V gene lost 0 bases and the J gene lost 6 bases, with 9 bases spanning the gap. The CDR3 DNA sequence: TGTGCCAGCAGCTTGGTTATGGGACCCGGGGAGCTGTTTTTT. This encodes CASSLVMGPGELFF.